This T cell receptor (beta chain) is from a study of T cells in Graves' hyperthyroidism and ophthalmopathy. Broader study findings: The majority of expanded thyroid clonotypes above 0.001 also appeared in blood. From stable hyperthyroidism, ophthalmopathy was set apart by a 13 V-J model.

Germline CDR1 SGHVS, CDR2 FQNEAQ. The germline V and J ends were trimmed by 3 bases and 4 bases, with 12 bases remaining between them. The CDR3 is 15 amino acids. This clonotype has a handful of counts. Its specificity is unknown. The investigators amplified TCR beta CDR3 regions from RNA transcripts. TCR CDR3 regions were first amplified by RT-PCR with HTBI primers. TCRdb processed the multiplex PCR reads anew with MiXCR; each CDR3 protein has one entry. The data hold hundreds of thousands of distinct CDR3 sequences, with just under 45% observed a single time. The TCR originated in an adult man with Graves' disease, either hyperthyroidism or ophthalmopathy (not recorded which). V and J are TRBV7-8 and TRBJ2-2; D gene uncertain. Material: peripheral blood or thyroid tissue (not recorded which). CDR3 loop: CASSFGLDLTGELFF. In nucleotides, the CDR3 is TGTGCCAGCAGCTTTGGCCTAGACCTCACCGGGGAGCTGTTTTTT.